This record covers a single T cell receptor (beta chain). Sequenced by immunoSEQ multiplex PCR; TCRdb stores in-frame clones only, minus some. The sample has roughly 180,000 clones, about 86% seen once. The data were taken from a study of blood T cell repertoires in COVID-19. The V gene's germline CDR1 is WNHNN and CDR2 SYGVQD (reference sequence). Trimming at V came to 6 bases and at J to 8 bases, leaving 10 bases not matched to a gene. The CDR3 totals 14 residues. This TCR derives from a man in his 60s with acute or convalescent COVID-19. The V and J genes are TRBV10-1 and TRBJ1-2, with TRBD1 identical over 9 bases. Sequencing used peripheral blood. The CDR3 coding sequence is TGCGCCAGCAGAGCTCCCGGGACAGGGAAAGGCTACACCTTC. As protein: CASRAPGTGKGYTF.